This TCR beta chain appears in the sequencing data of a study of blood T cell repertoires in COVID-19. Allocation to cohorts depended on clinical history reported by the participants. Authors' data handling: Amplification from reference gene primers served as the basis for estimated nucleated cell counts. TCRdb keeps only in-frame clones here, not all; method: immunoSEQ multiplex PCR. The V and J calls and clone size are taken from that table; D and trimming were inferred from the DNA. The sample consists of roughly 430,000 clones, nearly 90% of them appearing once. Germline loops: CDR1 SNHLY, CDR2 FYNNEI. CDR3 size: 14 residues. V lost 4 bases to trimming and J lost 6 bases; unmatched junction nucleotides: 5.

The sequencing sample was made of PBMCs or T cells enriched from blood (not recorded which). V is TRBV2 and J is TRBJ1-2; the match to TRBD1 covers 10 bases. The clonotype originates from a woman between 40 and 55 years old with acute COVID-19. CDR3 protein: CASSGTTGGDGYTF. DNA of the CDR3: TGTGCCAGCAGTGGGACGACAGGGGGCGATGGCTACACCTTC.